The TCR beta chain described here comes from a study of OX40 agonist ivuxolimab in advanced cancers. Using immunoSEQ multiplex PCR, the repertoire was profiled, and TCRdb retains in-frame clones only, with some absent. Among 45,000 to 75,000 clones listed, about four fifths were seen once. This clone was recorded only once. The V end lost 6 bases, the J end lost 4 bases, and 10 bases lay between the germline ends. Per germline, CDR1 SNHLY and CDR2 FYNNEI. The CDR3 consists of 13 residues. This chain links TRBV2 with TRBJ1-5; D gene uncertain. The specimen was CD4+ or CD8+ T cells sorted from blood, collected in a trial of the OX40 agonist ivuxolimab. The clonotype originates from an adult with an advanced solid tumor such as melanoma, head and neck, liver or kidney cancer. DNA for the CDR3: TGTGCCAGCAGCGGACTGTTTAATCAGCCCCAGCATTTT. Translating gives CASSGLFNQPQHF.